The present T cell receptor beta chain was sequenced within a study of blood T cells in healthy people across ages. General study points: Researchers said unsorted PBMCs prevented a conclusive naive versus antigen-experienced comparison.

In its sample, this clonotype was seen a few times. Its antigen is unknown. Germline V gene data show CDR1 as MNHNS and CDR2 as SASEGT. V lost 6 bases and J 4 bases, leaving 7 bases between the germline ends. This CDR3 has 12 residues. For the second PCR, which ran for about 6 to 11 cycles, a sample-barcoded 5' primer and a J-beta primer mix were used. The authors tagged each cDNA molecule using a template-switch adaptor with 12 random nucleotides. MiXCR, run by TCRdb on the 5' RACE reads, gives a single entry per CDR3 protein. The data show about 1.4 million distinct CDR3 sequences, roughly 64% seen once.

Sequencing was done on a sample of blood. This chain connects TRBV6-1 to TRBJ2-1; D uncertain. This TCR derives from a man aged 18-30 years in good health. CDR3 nucleotide sequence: TGTGCCAGCAGCGAACAGTACAATGAGCAGTTCTTC. Translated: CASSEQYNEQFF.